The source of this TCR beta chain is a study of T cells in Graves' hyperthyroidism and ophthalmopathy. Study overall: Before treatment of any kind, peripheral blood was taken at initial diagnosis. Whole-study results and caveats: Most expanded thyroid clonotypes above 0.001 recurred in blood.

Turning to this clonotype: Antigen unknown.

Regions amplified from RNA transcripts were the TCR beta CDR3 regions. An initial round of RT-PCR targeting the TCR CDR3 relied on the HTBI primer set. From the multiplex PCR reads, TCRdb called clonotypes with MiXCR, one entry per CDR3 protein. The profile covers about 640,000 distinct CDR3 sequences, with roughly 14% appearing a single time and under 15% taken by the ten largest. Diagnoses were established using clinical symptoms, serum thyroxine and TRAb, thyroid ultrasound and orbital computed tomography. This CDR3 has 17 residues. The V segment lost 3 bases and the J segment 0 bases; nucleotides outside the gene matches: 2. The germline CDR1 and CDR2 sequences are SGHNT and YENEEA.

The chain combines TRBV11-3 with TRBJ2-3; 14 bases match TRBD2. The sequence was collected from a woman aged 45-65 years with Graves' ophthalmopathy. Specimen: blood. This CDR3 reads CASSFRTSGRSTDTQYF. CDR3 nucleotide sequence: TGTGCCAGCAGCTTCCGGACTAGCGGGAGGAGCACAGATACGCAGTATTTT. The full variable domain, in which reference TRBV11-3 and TRBJ2-3 provide the parts outside the CDR3, is EAGVVQSPRYKIIEKKQPVAFWCNPISGHNTLYWYLQNLGQGPELLIRYENEEAVDDSQLPKDRFSAERLKGVDSTLKIQPAELGDSAVYLCASSFRTSGRSTDTQYFGPGTRLTVL.